The present TCR beta chain was sequenced within a study of shared clonotypes between healthy human individuals. The V gene's germline CDR1 is SNHLY and CDR2 FYNNEI. Trimming at V came to 10 bases and at J to 4 bases, leaving 5 bases not matched to a gene. This CDR3 has 14 amino acids. Several immunoSEQ 96-well plates shared each subset's DNA, each plate a replicate. Generated by immunoSEQ multiplex PCR, the TCRdb table keeps only in-frame clones and is missing some. The table records roughly 600,000 clones, 98% of them present only once. Worth noting for this clone: Its antigen is undetermined.

Notes on the study in general: Memory subsets generally showed smaller estimated richness than naive subsets did.

Naive CD8 cells lacked CD45RO, underwent positive selection for CCR7 and left out terminally differentiated effector memory CD45RA+ cells. Donors were Caucasian adults residing in Nashville, Tennessee, USA. This sequence originates from a young man in good health. Input material: naive CD8+ T cells sorted from blood. The V gene is TRBV2, the J gene TRBJ2-1, with 12 bases identical to TRBD2. CDR3: CATRGTSGYNEQFF. As DNA, the CDR3 is TGTGCCACTAGGGGGACTAGCGGGTACAATGAGCAGTTCTTC. The variable domain in full, with the rest retrieved from reference TRBV2 and TRBJ2-1, is EPEVTQTPSHQVTQMGQEVILRCVPISNHLYFYWYRQILGQKVEFLVSFYNNEISEKSEIFDDQFSVERPDGSNFTLKIRSTKLEDSAMYFCATRGTSGYNEQFFGPGTRLTVL.